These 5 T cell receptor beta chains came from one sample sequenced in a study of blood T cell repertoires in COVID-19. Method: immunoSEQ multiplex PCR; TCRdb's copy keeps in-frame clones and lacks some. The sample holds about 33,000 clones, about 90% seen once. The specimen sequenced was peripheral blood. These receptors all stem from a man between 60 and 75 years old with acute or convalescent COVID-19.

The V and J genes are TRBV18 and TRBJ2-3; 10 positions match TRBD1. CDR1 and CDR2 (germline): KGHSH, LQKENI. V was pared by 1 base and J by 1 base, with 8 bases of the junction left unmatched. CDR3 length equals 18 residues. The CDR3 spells CASSPRRQGASGTDTQYF. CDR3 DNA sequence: TGTGCCAGCTCACCACGAAGACAGGGGGCTTCGGGCACAGATACGCAGTATTTT.

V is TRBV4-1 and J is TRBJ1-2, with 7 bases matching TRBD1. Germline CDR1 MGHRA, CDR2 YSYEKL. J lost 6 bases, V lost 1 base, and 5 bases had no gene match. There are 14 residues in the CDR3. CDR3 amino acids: CASSQAQGMNGYTF. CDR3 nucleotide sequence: TGCGCCAGCAGCCAAGCACAGGGGATGAATGGCTACACCTTC.

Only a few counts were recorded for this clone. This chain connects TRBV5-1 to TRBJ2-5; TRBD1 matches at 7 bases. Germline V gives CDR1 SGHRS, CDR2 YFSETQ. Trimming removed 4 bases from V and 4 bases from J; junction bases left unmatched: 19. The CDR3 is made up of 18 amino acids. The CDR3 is CASSPPRALQGRGETQYF. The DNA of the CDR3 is TGCGCCAGCAGCCCCCCCCGGGCCCTACAGGGGAGAGGAGAGACCCAGTACTTC.

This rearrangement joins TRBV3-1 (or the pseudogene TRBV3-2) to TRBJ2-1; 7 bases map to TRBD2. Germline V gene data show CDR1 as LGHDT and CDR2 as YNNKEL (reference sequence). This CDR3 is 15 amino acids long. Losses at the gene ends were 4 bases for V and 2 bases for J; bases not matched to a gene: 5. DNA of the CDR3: TGTGCCAGCAGCCGCCGCAGCGGGGCCTACAATGAGCAGTTCTTC. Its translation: CASSRRSGAYNEQFF.

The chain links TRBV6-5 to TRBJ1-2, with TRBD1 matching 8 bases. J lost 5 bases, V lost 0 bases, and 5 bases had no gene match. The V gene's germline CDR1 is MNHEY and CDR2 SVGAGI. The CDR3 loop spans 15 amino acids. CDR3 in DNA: TGTGCCAGCAGTTACTCCCCGACAGGGGCATATGGCTACACCTTC. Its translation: CASSYSPTGAYGYTF.